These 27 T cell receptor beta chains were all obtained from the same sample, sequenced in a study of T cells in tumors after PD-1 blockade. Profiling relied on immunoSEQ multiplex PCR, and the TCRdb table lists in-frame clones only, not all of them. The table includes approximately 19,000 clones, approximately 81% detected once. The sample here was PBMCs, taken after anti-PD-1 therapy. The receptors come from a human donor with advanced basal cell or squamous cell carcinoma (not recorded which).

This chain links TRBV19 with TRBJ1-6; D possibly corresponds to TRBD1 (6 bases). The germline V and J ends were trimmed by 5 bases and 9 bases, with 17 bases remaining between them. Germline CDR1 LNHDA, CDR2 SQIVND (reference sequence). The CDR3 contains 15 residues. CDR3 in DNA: TGTGCCAGTAGTCCCTCCGGGGGCGGGGGTTCACCCCTCCACTTT. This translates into CASSPSGGGGSPLHF.

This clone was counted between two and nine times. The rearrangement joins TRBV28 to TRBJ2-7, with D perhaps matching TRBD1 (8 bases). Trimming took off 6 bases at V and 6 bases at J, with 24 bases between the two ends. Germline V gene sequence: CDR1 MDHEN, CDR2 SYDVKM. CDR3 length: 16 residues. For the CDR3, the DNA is TGTGCCAGCAGGTTAAACAGGGGGGGGTTTTTTGGCGAGCAGTACTTC. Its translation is CASRLNRGGFFGEQYF.

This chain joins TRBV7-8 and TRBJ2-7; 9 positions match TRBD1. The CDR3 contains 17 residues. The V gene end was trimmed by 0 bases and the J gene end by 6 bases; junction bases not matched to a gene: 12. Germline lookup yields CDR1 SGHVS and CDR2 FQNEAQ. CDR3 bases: TGTGCCAGCAGCTTAGCCGAAATGGGACAGGGCCTAGTCGAGCAGTACTTC. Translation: CASSLAEMGQGLVEQYF.

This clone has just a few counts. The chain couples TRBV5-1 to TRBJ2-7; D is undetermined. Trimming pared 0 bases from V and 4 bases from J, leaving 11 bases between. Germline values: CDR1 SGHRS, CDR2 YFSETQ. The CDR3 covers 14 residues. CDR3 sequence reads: CASSLVTRFYEQYF. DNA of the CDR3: TGCGCCAGCAGCTTGGTGACACGCTTTTACGAGCAGTACTTC.

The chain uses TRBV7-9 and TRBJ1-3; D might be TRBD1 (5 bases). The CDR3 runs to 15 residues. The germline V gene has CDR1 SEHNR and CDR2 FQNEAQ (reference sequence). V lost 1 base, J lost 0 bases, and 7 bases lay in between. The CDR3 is CASSLGGNSGNTIYF. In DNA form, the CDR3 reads TGTGCCAGCAGCTTAGGGGGGAACTCTGGAAACACCATATATTTT. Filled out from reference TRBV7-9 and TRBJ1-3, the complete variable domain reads DTGVSQNPRHKITKRGQNVTFRCDPISEHNRLYWYRQTLGQGPEFLTYFQNEAQLEKSRLLSDRFSAERPKGSFSTLEIQRTEQGDSAMYLCASSLGGNSGNTIYFGEGSWLTVV.

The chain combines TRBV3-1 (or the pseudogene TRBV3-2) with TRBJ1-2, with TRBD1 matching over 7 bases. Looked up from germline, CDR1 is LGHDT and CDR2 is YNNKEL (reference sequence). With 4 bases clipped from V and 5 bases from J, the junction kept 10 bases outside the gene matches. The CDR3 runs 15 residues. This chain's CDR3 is CASSPTDRSGYGYTF. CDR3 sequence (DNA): TGTGCCAGCAGCCCCACGGACAGGTCGGGATATGGCTACACCTTC.

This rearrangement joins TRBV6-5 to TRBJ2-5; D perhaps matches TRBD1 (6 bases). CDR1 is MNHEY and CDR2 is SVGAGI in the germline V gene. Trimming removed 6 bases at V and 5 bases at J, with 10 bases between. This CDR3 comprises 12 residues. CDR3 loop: CASRQGLETQYF. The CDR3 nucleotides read TGTGCCAGCAGGCAGGGGTTGGAGACCCAGTACTTC.

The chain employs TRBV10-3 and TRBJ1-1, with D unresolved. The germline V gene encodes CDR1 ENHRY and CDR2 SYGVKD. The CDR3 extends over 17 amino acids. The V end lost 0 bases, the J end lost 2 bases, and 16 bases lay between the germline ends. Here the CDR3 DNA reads TGTGCCATCAGTGAGTCGGAAACGGCAGCCTATAACACTGAAGCTTTCTTT. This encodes CAISESETAAYNTEAFF.

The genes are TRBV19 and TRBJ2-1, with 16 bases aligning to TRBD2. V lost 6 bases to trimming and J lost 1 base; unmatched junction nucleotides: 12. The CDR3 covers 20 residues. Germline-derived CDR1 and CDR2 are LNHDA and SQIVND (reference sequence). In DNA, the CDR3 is TGTGCCAGTAGGAAGGACGGGACTAGCGGGAGGGGGGGGTCCTACAATGAGCAGTTCTTC. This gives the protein CASRKDGTSGRGGSYNEQFF.

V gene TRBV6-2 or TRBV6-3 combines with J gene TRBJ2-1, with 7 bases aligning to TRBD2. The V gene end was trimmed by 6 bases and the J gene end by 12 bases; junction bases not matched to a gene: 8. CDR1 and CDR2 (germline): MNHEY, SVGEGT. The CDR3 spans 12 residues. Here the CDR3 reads CASSRGETRQFF. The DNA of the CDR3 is TGTGCCAGCAGCCGGGGGGAAACACGGCAGTTCTTC.

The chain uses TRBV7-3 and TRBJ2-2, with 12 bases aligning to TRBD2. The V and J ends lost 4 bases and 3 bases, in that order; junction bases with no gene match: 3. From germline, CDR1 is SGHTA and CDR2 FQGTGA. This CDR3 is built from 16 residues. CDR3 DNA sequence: TGTGCCAGCAGCTCACCTAGCGGGGGGGACACCGGGGAGCTGTTTTTT. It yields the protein CASSSPSGGDTGELFF.

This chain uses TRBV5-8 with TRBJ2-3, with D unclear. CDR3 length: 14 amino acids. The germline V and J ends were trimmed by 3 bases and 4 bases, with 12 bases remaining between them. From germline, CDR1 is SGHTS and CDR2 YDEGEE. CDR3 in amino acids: CASSYAGGADTQYF. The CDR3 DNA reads TGTGCCAGCAGCTACGCTGGTGGCGCAGATACGCAGTATTTT.

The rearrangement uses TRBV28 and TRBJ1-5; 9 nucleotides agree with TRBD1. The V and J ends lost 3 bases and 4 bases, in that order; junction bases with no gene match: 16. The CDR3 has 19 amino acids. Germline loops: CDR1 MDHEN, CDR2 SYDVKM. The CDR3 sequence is CASSLATLQGALANQPQHF. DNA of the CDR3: TGTGCCAGCAGTTTGGCAACGTTACAGGGGGCTCTTGCAAATCAGCCCCAGCATTTT.

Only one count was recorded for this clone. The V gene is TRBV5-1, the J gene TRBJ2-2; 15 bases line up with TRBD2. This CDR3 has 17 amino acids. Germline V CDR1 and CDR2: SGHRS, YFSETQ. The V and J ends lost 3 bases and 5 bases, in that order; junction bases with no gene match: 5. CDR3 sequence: CASSSGTSGRRTGELFF. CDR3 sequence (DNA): TGCGCCAGCAGCTCCGGGACTAGCGGGAGGAGGACCGGGGAGCTGTTTTTT.

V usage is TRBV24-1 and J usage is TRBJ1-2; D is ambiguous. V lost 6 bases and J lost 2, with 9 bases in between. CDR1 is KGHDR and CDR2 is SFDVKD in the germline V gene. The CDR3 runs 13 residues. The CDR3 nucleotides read TGTGCCACCAGTTCATCGGACAACTATGGCTACACCTTC. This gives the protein CATSSSDNYGYTF.

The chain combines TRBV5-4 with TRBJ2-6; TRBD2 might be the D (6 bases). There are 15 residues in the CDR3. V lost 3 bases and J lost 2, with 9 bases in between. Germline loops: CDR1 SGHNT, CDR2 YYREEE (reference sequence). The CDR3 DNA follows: TGTGCCAGCAGCTGGGGCGGGACTGGGGCCAACGTCCTGACTTTC. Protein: CASSWGGTGANVLTF.

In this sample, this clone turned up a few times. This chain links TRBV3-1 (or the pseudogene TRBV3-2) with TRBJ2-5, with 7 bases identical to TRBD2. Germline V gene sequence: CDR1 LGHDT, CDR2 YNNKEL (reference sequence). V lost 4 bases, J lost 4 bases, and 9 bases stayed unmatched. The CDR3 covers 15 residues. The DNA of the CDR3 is TGTGCCAGCAGCCGGGGAGGGGCTAGCGGAGAGACCCAGTACTTC. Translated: CASSRGGASGETQYF.

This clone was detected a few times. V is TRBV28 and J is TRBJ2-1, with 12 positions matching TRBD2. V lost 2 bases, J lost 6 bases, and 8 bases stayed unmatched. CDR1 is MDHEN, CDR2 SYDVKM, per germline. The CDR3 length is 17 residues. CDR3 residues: CASSLPASGRALNEQFF. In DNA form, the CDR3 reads TGTGCCAGCAGTTTACCGGCTAGCGGGAGGGCCCTCAATGAGCAGTTCTTC.

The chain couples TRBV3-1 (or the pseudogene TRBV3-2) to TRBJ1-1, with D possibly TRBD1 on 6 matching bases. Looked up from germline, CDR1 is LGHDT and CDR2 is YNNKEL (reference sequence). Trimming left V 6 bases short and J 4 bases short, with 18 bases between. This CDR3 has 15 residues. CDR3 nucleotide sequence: TGTGCCAGCAGTTATAGTACAGGGCACGGCACTGAAGCTTTCTTT. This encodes CASSYSTGHGTEAFF.

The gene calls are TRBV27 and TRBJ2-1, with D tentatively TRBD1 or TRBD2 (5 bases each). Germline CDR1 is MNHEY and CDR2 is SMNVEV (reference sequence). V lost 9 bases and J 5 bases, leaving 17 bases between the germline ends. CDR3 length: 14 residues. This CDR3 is CASSRWDQHNEQFF. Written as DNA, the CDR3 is TGTGCCAGTTCGCGTTGGGACCAACACAATGAGCAGTTCTTC.

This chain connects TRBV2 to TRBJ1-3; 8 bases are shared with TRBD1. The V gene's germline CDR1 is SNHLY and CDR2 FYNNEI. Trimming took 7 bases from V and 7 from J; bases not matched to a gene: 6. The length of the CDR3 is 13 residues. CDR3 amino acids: CASTQGAANTIYF. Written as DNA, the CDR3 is TGTGCCAGCACCCAGGGGGCTGCCAACACCATATATTTT. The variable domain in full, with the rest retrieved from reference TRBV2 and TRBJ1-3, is EPEVTQTPSHQVTQMGQEVILRCVPISNHLYFYWYRQILGQKVEFLVSFYNNEISEKSEIFDDQFSVERPDGSNFTLKIRSTKLEDSAMYFCASTQGAANTIYFGEGSWLTVV.

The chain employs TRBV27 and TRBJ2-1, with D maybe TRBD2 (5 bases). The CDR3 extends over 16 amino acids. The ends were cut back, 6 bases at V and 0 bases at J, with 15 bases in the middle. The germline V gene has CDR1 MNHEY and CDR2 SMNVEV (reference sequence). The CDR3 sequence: CASSPPGFLSYNEQFF. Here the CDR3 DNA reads TGTGCCAGCAGCCCACCGGGATTCCTCTCCTACAATGAGCAGTTCTTC.

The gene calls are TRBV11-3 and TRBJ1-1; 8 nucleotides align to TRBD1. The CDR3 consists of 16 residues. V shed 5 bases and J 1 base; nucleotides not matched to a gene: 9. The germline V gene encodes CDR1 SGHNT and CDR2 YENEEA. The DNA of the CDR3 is TGTGCCAGCAGCCTGTGGACAGGGTGGGGGAACACTGAAGCTTTCTTT. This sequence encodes CASSLWTGWGNTEAFF.

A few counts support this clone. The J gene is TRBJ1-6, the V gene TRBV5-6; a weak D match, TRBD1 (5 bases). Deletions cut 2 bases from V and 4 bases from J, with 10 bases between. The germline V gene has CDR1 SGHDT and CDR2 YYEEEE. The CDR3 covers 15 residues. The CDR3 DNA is TGTGCCAGCAGCTTCTGGGGGTTTTATAATTCACCCCTCCACTTT. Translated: CASSFWGFYNSPLHF.

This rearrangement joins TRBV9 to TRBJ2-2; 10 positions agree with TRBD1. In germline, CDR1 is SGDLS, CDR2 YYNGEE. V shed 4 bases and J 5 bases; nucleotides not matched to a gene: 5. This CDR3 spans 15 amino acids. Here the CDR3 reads CASSPTDRGTGELFF. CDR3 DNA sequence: TGTGCCAGCAGCCCTACGGACAGGGGGACCGGGGAGCTGTTTTTT.

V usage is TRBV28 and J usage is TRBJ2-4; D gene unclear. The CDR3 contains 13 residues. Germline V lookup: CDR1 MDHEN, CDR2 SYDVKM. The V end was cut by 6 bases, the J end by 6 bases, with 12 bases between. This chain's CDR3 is CASSRSPGNIQYF. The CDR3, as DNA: TGTGCCAGCAGCCGGAGCCCAGGAAACATTCAGTACTTC.

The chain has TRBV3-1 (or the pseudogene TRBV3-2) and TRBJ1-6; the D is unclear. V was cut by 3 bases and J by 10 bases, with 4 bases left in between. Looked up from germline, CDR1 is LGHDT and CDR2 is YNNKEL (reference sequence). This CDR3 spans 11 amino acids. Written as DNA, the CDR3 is TGTGCCAGCAGCCAGAGGTCACCCCTCCACTTT. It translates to CASSQRSPLHF.